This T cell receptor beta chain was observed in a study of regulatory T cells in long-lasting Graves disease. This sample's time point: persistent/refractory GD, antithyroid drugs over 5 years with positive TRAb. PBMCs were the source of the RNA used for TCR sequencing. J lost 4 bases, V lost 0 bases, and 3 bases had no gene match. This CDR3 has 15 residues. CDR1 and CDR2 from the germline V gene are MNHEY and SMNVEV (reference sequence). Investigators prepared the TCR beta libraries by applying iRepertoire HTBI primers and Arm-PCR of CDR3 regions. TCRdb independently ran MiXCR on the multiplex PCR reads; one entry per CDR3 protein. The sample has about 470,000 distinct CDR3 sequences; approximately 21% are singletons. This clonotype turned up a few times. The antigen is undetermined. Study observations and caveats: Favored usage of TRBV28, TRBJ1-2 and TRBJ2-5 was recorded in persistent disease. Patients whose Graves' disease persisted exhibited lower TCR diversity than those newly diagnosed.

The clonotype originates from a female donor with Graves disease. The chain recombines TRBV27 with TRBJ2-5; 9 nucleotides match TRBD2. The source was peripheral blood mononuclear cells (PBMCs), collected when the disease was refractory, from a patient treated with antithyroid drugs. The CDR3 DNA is TGTGCCAGCAGTTTATCTAGCGGGAGTGGAGAGACCCAGTACTTC. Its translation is CASSLSSGSGETQYF.